Presented here are 15 T cell receptor beta chains from one specimen sequenced in a study of T-cell reconstitution after alpha-beta-depleted transplantation in children. As it was prepared, the TCRbeta library received unique molecular identifiers. TCRdb fed the PCR reads into MiXCR, producing one record per CDR3 protein. The sample lists 220,000 or so distinct CDR3 sequences; around 8% were seen once. Sample: PBMCs, mostly from graft donor cells, taken 180 days after TCRalphabeta/CD19-depleted stem cell transplant. The receptor set was obtained from a male patient aged 10 to 17 who had a stem cell transplant for acute lymphoblastic leukemia, so the T cells may come from the graft donor.

The table lists this clonotype with many counts. The V gene is TRBV12-3 or TRBV12-4, the J gene TRBJ2-3; no reliable D call. V shed 1 base and J shed 5 bases, with 7 bases lying between them. The CDR3 sequence is 13 residues long. The CDR3 bases are TGTGCCAGCAGTTTAGTCCTAGGAGATACGCAGTATTTT. This codes for CASSLVLGDTQYF.

This clonotype was found a few times. The rearrangement uses TRBV7-9 and TRBJ2-3, with 8 bases matching TRBD2. The CDR3 consists of 15 residues. V gave up 1 base and J gave up 5 bases; unmatched junction bases: 5. The germline CDR1 and CDR2 sequences are SEHNR and FQNEAQ (reference sequence). The DNA of the CDR3 is TGTGCCAGCAGCTTAGACCCGGGGGGGCAAGATACGCAGTATTTT. It encodes CASSLDPGGQDTQYF.

This clonotype appeared many times. The chain carries TRBV3-1 and TRBJ2-5, with D maybe TRBD2 (6 bases). Germline CDR1 is LGHDT and CDR2 is YNNKEL (reference sequence). V was pared by 4 bases and J by 1 base, with 10 bases between. The CDR3 has 14 residues. CDR3 nucleotides: TGTGCCAGCAGCCCCCGGGACTTCCAAGAGACCCAGTACTTC. Translation gives CASSPRDFQETQYF.

This clonotype showed up many times. The chain couples TRBV27 to TRBJ2-1; 8 nucleotides line up with TRBD2. V lost 2 bases, J lost 3 bases, and 6 bases stayed unmatched. This CDR3 has 16 residues. CDR1 and CDR2 (germline): MNHEY, SMNVEV (reference sequence). The CDR3 sequence is CASSLAGTSGYNEQFF. The CDR3 bases are TGTGCCAGCAGTTTAGCGGGTACTAGCGGCTACAATGAGCAGTTCTTC.

This clonotype was recorded at least ten times. The chain couples TRBV5-4 to TRBJ1-2; 7 bases fit TRBD1. With V trimmed by 2 bases and J by 4 bases, 11 bases remained unmatched. This CDR3 region has 16 residues. CDR1 and CDR2 (germline): SGHNT, YYREEE (reference sequence). CDR3 amino acids: CASSLGDPDRIYGYTF. The CDR3 DNA follows: TGTGCCAGCAGCTTAGGGGACCCGGACAGGATCTATGGCTACACCTTC.

This clonotype was seen repeatedly, ten times or more. This chain's CDR3 is CASSFSRESYNEQFF. The CDR3 bases are TGTGCCAGCAGCTTTAGCAGGGAGTCCTACAATGAGCAGTTCTTC. The V call is TRBV7-2, the J call TRBJ2-1; D is possibly TRBD1 or TRBD2 (5 bases each). Germline V lookup: CDR1 SGHTA, CDR2 FQGNSA. Trimming took 3 bases from V and 1 from J, leaving 10 bases between them. The CDR3 is made up of 15 amino acids.

This clonotype was seen ten or more times. The V call is TRBV20-1, the J call TRBJ1-5; no firm D call. V lost 3 bases and J lost 0, with 12 bases in between. Germline V CDR1 and CDR2: DFQATT, SNEGSKA (reference sequence). The CDR3 is 15 amino acids. This CDR3 reads CSASTTVYSNQPQHF. CDR3 DNA sequence: TGCAGTGCTAGCACTACAGTGTATAGCAATCAGCCCCAGCATTTT.

This clonotype has ten or more counts. The chain joins TRBV20-1 to TRBJ2-1; D unclear. The ends were cut back, 3 bases at V and 7 bases at J, with 13 bases in the middle. This CDR3 has 13 amino acids. Looked up from germline, CDR1 is DFQATT and CDR2 is SNEGSKA (reference sequence). DNA of the CDR3: TGCAGTGCTAGGAAAATTCTGATTAATGAGCAGTTCTTC. This codes for CSARKILINEQFF.

This clonotype showed up many times. The V call is TRBV29-1, the J call TRBJ2-1; 7 bases are a match to TRBD1. With 1 base clipped from V and 4 bases from J, the junction kept 1 base outside the gene matches. CDR3 length equals 13 residues. CDR1 is SQVTM, CDR2 ANQGSEA, per germline. CDR3 region: CSVEGQGYNEQFF. CDR3 in DNA: TGCAGCGTTGAAGGACAGGGTTACAATGAGCAGTTCTTC.

The sample holds many counts of this clonotype. The chain combines TRBV29-1 with TRBJ2-3; 9 bases are shared with TRBD2. The CDR3 totals 18 residues. V lost 3 bases and J lost 0; bases outside the gene matches: 13. CDR1 and CDR2 from the germline V gene are SQVTM and ANQGSEA. This CDR3 is CSVDKEATSGASTDTQYF. Written as DNA, the CDR3 is TGCAGCGTTGACAAGGAAGCGACTAGCGGAGCTAGCACAGATACGCAGTATTTT.

This clonotype was seen only once. This may come from a read error, since a much larger clone is one base off. The chain is built from TRBV9 and TRBJ1-1, with D uncertain. Germline V lookup: CDR1 SGDLS, CDR2 YYNGEE. V lost 2 bases to trimming and J lost 1 base, with 9 bases between them. The CDR3 is 14 residues long. DNA of the CDR3: TGTGCCAGCAGCGTTGATCAGGAGAACACTGAAGCTTTCTTT. Its translation: CASSVDQENTEAFF. The full variable domain, rest sourced from reference TRBV9 and TRBJ1-1, is DSGVTQTPKHLITATGQRVTLRCSPRSGDLSVYWYQQSLDQGLQFLIQYYNGEERAKGNILERFSAQQFPDLHSELNLSSLELGDSALYFCASSVDQENTEAFFGQGTRLTVV.

This clonotype was seen many times. This chain uses TRBV6-1 with TRBJ2-7; no clear D. Germline V gene sequence: CDR1 MNHNS, CDR2 SASEGT. Trimming took 2 bases from V and 0 from J, leaving 5 bases between them. There are 13 residues in the CDR3. CDR3 in amino acids: CASSEIYSYEQYF. DNA for the CDR3: TGTGCCAGCAGTGAAATCTACTCCTACGAGCAGTACTTC.

This clonotype has a count of ten or more. In DNA form, the CDR3 reads TGCGCCAGCAGCCCGCAGCCCTGGGACAATGAGCAGTTCTTC. Protein sequence: CASSPQPWDNEQFF. The chain is built from TRBV4-3 and TRBJ2-1; the D is unclear. The CDR3 consists of 14 residues. The germline gives CDR1 LGHNA, CDR2 YSLEER. V lost 4 bases, J lost 5 bases, and 12 bases lay in between.

Ten or more counts support this clonotype. The rearrangement joins TRBV9 to TRBJ2-2; D remains ambiguous. V was shortened by 3 bases and J by 7 bases, with 4 bases between the two germline ends. Germline V CDR1 and CDR2: SGDLS, YYNGEE. The CDR3 contains 11 residues. The CDR3 nucleotides read TGTGCCAGCAGCGGAAACGGGGAGCTGTTTTTT. Translated, it gives CASSGNGELFF.

This clonotype has at least ten counts. J is TRBJ2-5 and V is TRBV20-1, with a weak D call TRBD1 (6 bases). Trimming took 6 bases from V and 3 from J, leaving 17 bases between them. Germline CDR1 reads DFQATT; CDR2 reads SNEGSKA (reference sequence). The CDR3 loop spans 14 amino acids. CDR3 sequence: CSATTGPPEETQYF. CDR3 nucleotide sequence: TGCAGTGCCACCACAGGGCCCCCAGAAGAGACCCAGTACTTC.